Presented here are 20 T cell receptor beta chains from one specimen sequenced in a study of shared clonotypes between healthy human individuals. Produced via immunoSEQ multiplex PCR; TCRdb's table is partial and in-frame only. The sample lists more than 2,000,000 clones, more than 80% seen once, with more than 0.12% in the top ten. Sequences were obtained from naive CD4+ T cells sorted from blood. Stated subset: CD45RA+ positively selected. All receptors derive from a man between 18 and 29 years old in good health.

CDR3 in DNA: TGTGCCAGCAGCTTTGCATTCGAAAACACCATATATTTT. This gives the protein CASSFAFENTIYF. This chain connects TRBV5-6 to TRBJ1-3; no clear D. The germline CDR1 and CDR2 sequences are SGHDT and YYEEEE. Between the trimmed V and J ends, which lost 2 bases and 6 bases, there was a span of 9 bases. This CDR3 region has 13 residues.

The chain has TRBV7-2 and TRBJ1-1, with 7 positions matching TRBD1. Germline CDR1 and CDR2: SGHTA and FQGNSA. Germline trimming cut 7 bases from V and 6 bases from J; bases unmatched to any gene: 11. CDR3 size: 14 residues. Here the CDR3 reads CASTVDREVSEAFF. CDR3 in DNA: TGTGCCAGCACCGTAGACAGGGAGGTTTCTGAAGCTTTCTTT.

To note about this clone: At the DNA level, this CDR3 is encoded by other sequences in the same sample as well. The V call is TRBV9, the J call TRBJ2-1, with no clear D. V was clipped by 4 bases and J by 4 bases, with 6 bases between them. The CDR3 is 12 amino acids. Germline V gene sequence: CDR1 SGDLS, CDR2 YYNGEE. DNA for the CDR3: TGTGCCAGCAGCCCACAATACAATGAGCAGTTCTTC. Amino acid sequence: CASSPQYNEQFF.

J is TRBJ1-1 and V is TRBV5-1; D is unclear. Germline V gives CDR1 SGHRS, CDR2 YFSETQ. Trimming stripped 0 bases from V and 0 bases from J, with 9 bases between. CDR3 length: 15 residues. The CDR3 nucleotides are TGCGCCAGCAGCTTGGAGGAGGGCGTGAACACTGAAGCTTTCTTT. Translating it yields CASSLEEGVNTEAFF.

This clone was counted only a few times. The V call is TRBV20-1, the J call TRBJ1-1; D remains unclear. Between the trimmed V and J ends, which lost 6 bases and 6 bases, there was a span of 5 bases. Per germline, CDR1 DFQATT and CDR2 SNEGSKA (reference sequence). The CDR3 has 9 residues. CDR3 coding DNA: TGCAGTGCCGGTTCTGAAGCTTTCTTT. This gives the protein CSAGSEAFF.

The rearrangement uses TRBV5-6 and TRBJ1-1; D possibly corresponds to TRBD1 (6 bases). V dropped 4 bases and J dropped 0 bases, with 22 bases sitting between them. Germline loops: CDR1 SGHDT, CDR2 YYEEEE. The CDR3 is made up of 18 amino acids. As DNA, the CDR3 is TGTGCCAGCAGCGCCGGCTTCGGGACAAAGAAGTTGAACACTGAAGCTTTCTTT. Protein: CASSAGFGTKKLNTEAFF.

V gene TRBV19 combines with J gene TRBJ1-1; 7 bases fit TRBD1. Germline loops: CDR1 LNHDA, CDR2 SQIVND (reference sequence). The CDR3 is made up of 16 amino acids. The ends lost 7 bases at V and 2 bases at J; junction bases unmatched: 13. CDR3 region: CASTKNRGHDNTEAFF. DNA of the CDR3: TGTGCCAGTACCAAAAACAGGGGTCATGATAACACTGAAGCTTTCTTT.

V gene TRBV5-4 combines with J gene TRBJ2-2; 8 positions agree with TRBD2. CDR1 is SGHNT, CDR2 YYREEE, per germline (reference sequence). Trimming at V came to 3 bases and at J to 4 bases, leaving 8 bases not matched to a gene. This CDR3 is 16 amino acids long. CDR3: CASSSRGGRVTGELFF. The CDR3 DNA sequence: TGTGCCAGCAGCTCCCGCGGGGGGCGCGTCACCGGGGAGCTGTTTTTT.

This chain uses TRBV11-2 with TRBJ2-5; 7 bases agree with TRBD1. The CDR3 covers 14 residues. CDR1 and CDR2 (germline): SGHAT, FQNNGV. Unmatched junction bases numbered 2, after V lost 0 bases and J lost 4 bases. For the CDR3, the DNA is TGTGCCAGCAGCTTAGAGGGACAGCTAGAGACCCAGTACTTC. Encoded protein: CASSLEGQLETQYF.

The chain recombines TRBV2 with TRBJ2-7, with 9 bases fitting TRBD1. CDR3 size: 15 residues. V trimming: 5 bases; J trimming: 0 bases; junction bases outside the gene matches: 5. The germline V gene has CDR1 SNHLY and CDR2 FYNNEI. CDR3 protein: CASSPDRGSSYEQYF. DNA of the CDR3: TGTGCCAGCAGTCCCGACAGGGGGAGCTCCTACGAGCAGTACTTC.

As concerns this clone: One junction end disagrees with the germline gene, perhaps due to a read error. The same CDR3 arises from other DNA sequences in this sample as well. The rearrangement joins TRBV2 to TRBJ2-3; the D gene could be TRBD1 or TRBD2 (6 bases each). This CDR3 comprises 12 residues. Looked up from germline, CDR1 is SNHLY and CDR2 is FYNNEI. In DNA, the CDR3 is TGTGCCAGCAGGGAAGGGGGGGATACGCAGTATTTT. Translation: CASREGGDTQYF.

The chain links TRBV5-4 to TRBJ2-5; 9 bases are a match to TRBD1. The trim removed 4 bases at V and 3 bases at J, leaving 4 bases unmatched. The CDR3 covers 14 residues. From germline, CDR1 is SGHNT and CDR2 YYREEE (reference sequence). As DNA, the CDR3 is TGTGCCAGCAGCGCCCGGGACAGGGAAGAGACCCAGTACTTC. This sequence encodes CASSARDREETQYF.

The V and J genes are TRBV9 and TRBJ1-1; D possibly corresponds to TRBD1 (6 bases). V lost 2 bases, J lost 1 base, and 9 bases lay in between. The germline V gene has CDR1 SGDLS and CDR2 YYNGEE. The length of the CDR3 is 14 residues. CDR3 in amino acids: CASSVTGSNTEAFF. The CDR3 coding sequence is TGTGCCAGCAGCGTTACAGGGTCGAACACTGAAGCTTTCTTT.

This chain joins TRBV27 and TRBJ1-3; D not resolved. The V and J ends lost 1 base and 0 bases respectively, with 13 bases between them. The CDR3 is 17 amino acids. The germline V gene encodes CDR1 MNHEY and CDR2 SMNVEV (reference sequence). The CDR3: CASSLFGSPSSGNTIYF. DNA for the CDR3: TGTGCCAGCAGTTTATTTGGCAGCCCTAGCTCTGGAAACACCATATATTTT.

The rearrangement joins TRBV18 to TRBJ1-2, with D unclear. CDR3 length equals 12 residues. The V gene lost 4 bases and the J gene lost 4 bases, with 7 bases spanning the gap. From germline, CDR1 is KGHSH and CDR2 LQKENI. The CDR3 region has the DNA TGTGCCAGCTCACTCCGCCCCTATGGCTACACCTTC. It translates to CASSLRPYGYTF.

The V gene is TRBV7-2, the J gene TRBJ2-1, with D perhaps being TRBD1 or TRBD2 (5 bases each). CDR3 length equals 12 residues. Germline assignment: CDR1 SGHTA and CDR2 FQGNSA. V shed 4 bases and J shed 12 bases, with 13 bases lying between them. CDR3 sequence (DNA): TGTGCCAGCAGCTCCTCAGGGAGCGTGCAGTTCTTC. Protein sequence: CASSSSGSVQFF.

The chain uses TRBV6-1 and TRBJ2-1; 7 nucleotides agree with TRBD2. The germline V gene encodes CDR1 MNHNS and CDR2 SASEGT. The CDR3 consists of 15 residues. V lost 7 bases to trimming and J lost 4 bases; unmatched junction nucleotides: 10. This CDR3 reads CASTREWEGYNEQFF. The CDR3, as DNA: TGTGCCAGCACCCGTGAATGGGAGGGGTACAATGAGCAGTTCTTC.

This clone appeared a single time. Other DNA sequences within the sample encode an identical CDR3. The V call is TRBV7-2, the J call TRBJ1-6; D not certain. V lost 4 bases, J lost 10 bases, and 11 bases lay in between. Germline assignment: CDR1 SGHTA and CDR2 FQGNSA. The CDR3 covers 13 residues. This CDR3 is CASSSDRSSPLHF. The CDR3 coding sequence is TGTGCCAGCAGCTCCGATAGATCGTCACCCCTCCACTTT.

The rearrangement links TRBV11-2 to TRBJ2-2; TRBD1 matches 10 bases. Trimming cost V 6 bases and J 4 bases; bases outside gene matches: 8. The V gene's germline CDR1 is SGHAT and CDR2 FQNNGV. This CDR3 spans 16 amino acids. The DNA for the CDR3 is TGTGCCAGCAGGCGGCCGGGACAGGGGACCACCGGGGAGCTGTTTTTT. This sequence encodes CASRRPGQGTTGELFF.

This CDR3 reads CASNRDRVNEQFF. The DNA for the CDR3 is TGTGCCAGCAACCGGGACAGGGTCAATGAGCAGTTCTTC. The rearrangement joins TRBV2 to TRBJ2-1; TRBD1 matches 9 bases. This CDR3 spans 13 amino acids. With 7 bases clipped from V and 6 bases from J, the junction kept 4 bases outside the gene matches. Germline lookup yields CDR1 SNHLY and CDR2 FYNNEI.